This TCR beta chain was observed in a study of shared clonotypes between healthy human individuals. V lost 0 bases to trimming and J lost 1 base, with 10 bases between them. CDR3 length: 15 amino acids. Germline values: CDR1 SGHRS, CDR2 YFSETQ. Clones were sequenced by immunoSEQ multiplex PCR, and TCRdb holds only the in-frame ones, with some missing. Seen here are 2,100,000 or so clones, around 95% observed once, and the top ten hold around 0.13%. This clone was counted once. Sequencing input: naive CD4+ T cells sorted from blood. The subset denotes: CD45RA+ positively selected. This chain uses TRBV5-1 with TRBJ1-1; D remains ambiguous. The receptor's source is a man aged 18 to 30 in good health. Here the CDR3 DNA reads TGCGCCAGCAGCTTGGCGGGCAGCACGAACACTGAAGCTTTCTTT. Translated, it gives CASSLAGSTNTEAFF.